This record concerns one TCR beta chain sequence. The repertoire was sequenced with immunoSEQ multiplex PCR; TCRdb's copy has only in-frame clones and lacks some. The data hold about 380,000 clones, with roughly 90% observed a single time. This sample was taken from a study of blood T cell repertoires in COVID-19. CDR3 size: 15 residues. Germline lookup yields CDR1 SGHKS and CDR2 YYEKEE (reference sequence). After removal of 8 bases from V and 8 bases from J, the junction contained 15 bases not matched to a gene. The sequence came from a man between 40 and 49 years old with acute or convalescent COVID-19. The chain is built from TRBV5-5 and TRBJ2-2, with 7 bases lining up with TRBD2. Sequencing input: peripheral blood. The CDR3 loop reads CASPELSGILGELFF. In nucleotides, the CDR3 is TGTGCCAGTCCTGAATTGAGCGGGATTCTTGGGGAGCTGTTTTTT.